The rows below give T cell receptor beta chains drawn from one sample of a study of T cell responses to AZD1222 COVID-19 vaccine. Repertoires were generated with immunoSEQ multiplex PCR, while TCRdb's copy carries only in-frame clones and drops some. The table lists tens of thousands of clones, 90% of them singletons, with roughly 5.9% in the top ten. Sequencing was performed on peripheral blood, taken 28 days after the second AZD1222 dose. The origin of the receptors is an adult who received the AZD1222 COVID-19 vaccine. CDR3s include the opening cysteine and the closing phenylalanine or tryptophan. The D gene is left open where the match is weak. A row's size may be missing; if present it is once, few, many or a size class.

V	J	size	D	length	DNA	CDR3
TRBV2	TRBJ1-2	NA	TRBD1	14	TGTGCCAGCACCCCGGTAGGGACAGGGTATGGCTACACCTTC	CASTPVGTGYGYTF
TRBV28	TRBJ1-5	NA	NA	15	TGTGCCAGCAGTTATCTACGAGGGCCCAATCAGCCCCAGCATTTT	CASSYLRGPNQPQHF
TRBV7-6	TRBJ1-5	few	NA	15	TGTGCCAGCATGACCAGACAGGTCCTCAATCAGCCCCAGCATTTT	CASMTRQVLNQPQHF
TRBV19	TRBJ2-7	NA	TRBD2	15	TGTGCCAGTAGCCCGGGACTAGCGGTGACCTACGAGCAGTACTTC	CASSPGLAVTYEQYF
TRBV18	TRBJ1-1	NA	NA	15	TGTGCCAGCTCACCACCGGAAAGGGGCCGTACTGAAGCTTTCTTT	CASSPPERGRTEAFF
TRBV19	TRBJ2-3	NA	NA	14	TGTGCCAGCATCGGGGCGGGGTTCACAGATACGCAGTATTTT	CASIGAGFTDTQYF
TRBV28	TRBJ2-7	NA	NA	14	TGTGCCAGCAGTTTCACCCTCTTAGGTGGTGAGCAGTACTTC	CASSFTLLGGEQYF
TRBV30	TRBJ1-3	NA	NA	15	TGTGCCTGGAGTGTATCAGGACGCTCTGGAAACACCATATATTTT	CAWSVSGRSGNTIYF
TRBV19	TRBJ2-1	once	TRBD2	15	TGTGCCAGTAGTAGCGGGGGGGGTATCCCCAATGAGCAGTTCTTC	CASSSGGGIPNEQFF
TRBV19	TRBJ1-2	NA	NA	15	TGTGCCAGTAGTATAGATCTGGGATTCGGCTATGGCTACACCTTC	CASSIDLGFGYGYTF
TRBV3-1/TRBV3-2	TRBJ1-2	NA	NA	15	TGTGCCAGCAGCCAAGTCCTCGCTGGGGGCTATGGCTACACCTTC	CASSQVLAGGYGYTF
TRBV6-5	TRBJ2-7	NA	NA	14	TGTGCCAGCAGTTTAGGACAGAACTCCTACGAGCAGTACTTC	CASSLGQNSYEQYF
TRBV3-1/TRBV3-2	TRBJ2-3	NA	NA	17	TGTGCCAGCAGCCAAGATAAGGGGATCCGGGGCACAGATACGCAGTATTTT	CASSQDKGIRGTDTQYF
TRBV5-5	TRBJ2-7	few	NA	15	TGTGCCAGCAGCTTGGGGGTGCGGGCCTCCTACGAGCAGTACTTC	CASSLGVRASYEQYF
TRBV19	TRBJ1-1	NA	NA	14	TGTGCCAGTAGTACGCCTTACAGGAACACTGAAGCTTTCTTT	CASSTPYRNTEAFF
TRBV6-5	TRBJ2-7	NA	NA	14	TGTGCCAGCAGTTTATCTCGACAGAGCTACGAGCAGTACTTC	CASSLSRQSYEQYF
TRBV6-5	TRBJ1-1	NA	TRBD1	14	TGTGCCAGCAGGTGGGACAGAACGAACACTGAAGCTTTCTTT	CASRWDRTNTEAFF
TRBV2	TRBJ1-1	NA	NA	13	TGTGCCAGCAGTGCAGATATGAACACTGAAGCTTTCTTT	CASSADMNTEAFF
TRBV5-5	TRBJ1-2	once	NA	13	TGTGCCAGCAGCTCCACTGACGGCTATGGCTACACCTTC	CASSSTDGYGYTF
TRBV19	TRBJ1-5	NA	NA	13	TGTGCCAGTAGCCCTAACCTCGGTCAGCCCCAGCATTTT	CASSPNLGQPQHF
TRBV6-6	TRBJ2-2	NA	NA	14	TGTGCCAGCACCCCGCGGGCGAACACCGGGGAGCTGTTTTTT	CASTPRANTGELFF
TRBV3-1/TRBV3-2	TRBJ1-2	NA	NA	13	TGTGCCAGCAGCCAGCCGGGACTCTATGGCTACACCTTC	CASSQPGLYGYTF
TRBV7-9	TRBJ2-3	few	NA	16	TGTGCCAGCAGCCCCAGGTGGGGGACTAGCACAGATACGCAGTATTTT	CASSPRWGTSTDTQYF
TRBV28	TRBJ1-6	once	NA	13	TGTGCCAGCAGTTGGTCGGCAGCCTTCACCCTCCACTTT	CASSWSAAFTLHF
TRBV3-1/TRBV3-2	TRBJ1-1	NA	TRBD1	14	TGTGCCAGCGCCGCCCGGCAGGGGGCTTTTGAAGCTTTCTTT	CASAARQGAFEAFF
TRBV3-1/TRBV3-2	TRBJ1-1	NA	NA	12	TGTGCCAGCAGCCATCAGCTCACTGAAGCTTTCTTT	CASSHQLTEAFF
TRBV29-1	TRBJ1-1	once	NA	12	TGCAGCGTTGAGGGTGGGGGCAGGGCGGCTTTCTTT	CSVEGGGRAAFF
TRBV27	TRBJ1-4	NA	NA	15	TGTGCCAGCAGTCGTAACAGACTCTCGGATGAAAAACTGTTTTTT	CASSRNRLSDEKLFF
TRBV4-3	TRBJ1-2	few	NA	14	TGCGCCAGCAGCCAAGATACGCGGGGAATGGGCTACACCTTC	CASSQDTRGMGYTF
TRBV30	TRBJ1-2	NA	NA	13	TGTGCCTGGAGCCCTCAAGGGCACTATGGCTACACCTTC	CAWSPQGHYGYTF
TRBV2	TRBJ2-3	NA	NA	16	TGTGCCAGCAGTGGTGGGGGGTCCCCCCACACAGATACGCAGTATTTT	CASSGGGSPHTDTQYF
TRBV4-1	TRBJ2-2	NA	NA	12	TGCGCCAGCAGCCAGGGGACCGGGGAGCTGTTTTTT	CASSQGTGELFF